The 24 T cell receptor beta chains below were found in one sample sequenced in a study of T cells after yellow fever vaccination (dated by TCRdb to between 2018 and 2021). The method was 5' RACE. For sequencing, an Illumina HiSeq 2500 was employed. TCRdb redid the processing of the public reads, applying fastp at Q25 and MiXCR, and retained in-frame beta chains. Rows matching on CDR3 protein sequence are summarized as one entry with the most common DNA and genes. The sample table records around 350,000 distinct CDR3 sequences; about 9.9% of these occur just once. 18% of the sample belongs to the ten largest clones. The treatment or condition label of this sample denotes: live attenuated yellow fever vaccine strain. The specimen comprised PBMCs, sampled on the day of the first yellow fever vaccination. The source of these receptors is a man younger than 35 who received the YFV17D yellow fever vaccine.

V usage is TRBV5-6 and J usage is TRBJ2-5; TRBD1 matches at 8 bases. This CDR3 comprises 14 residues. Trimming removed 2 bases from V and 4 bases from J; junction bases left unmatched: 4. Germline V gene lookup returns CDR1 SGHDT and CDR2 YYEEEE. CDR3 residues: CASSLQGTGETQYF. The CDR3 bases are TGTGCCAGCAGCTTACAGGGGACAGGAGAGACCCAGTACTTC.

This clonotype appeared many times. The chain recombines TRBV5-6 with TRBJ2-1; 10 bases fit TRBD2. This CDR3 is built from 16 residues. Germline CDR1 and CDR2: SGHDT and YYEEEE. V shed 6 bases, J shed 7 bases, and the junction held 13 bases outside the gene matches. The CDR3 coding sequence is TGTGCCAGCACCCTAGCGGGGGCCCCGAGGCGGAATGAGCAGTTCTTC. Encoded protein: CASTLAGAPRRNEQFF.

This clonotype was recorded a few times. The rearrangement uses TRBV5-1 and TRBJ2-1; 13 bases align to TRBD2. Looked up from germline, CDR1 is SGHRS and CDR2 is YFSETQ. V lost 4 bases, J lost 0 bases, and 13 bases stayed unmatched. CDR3 length equals 20 residues. CDR3 bases: TGCGCCAGCAGCCCGGGACTAGCGGGGCTACCCATGAGCTCCTACAATGAGCAGTTCTTC. Encoded protein: CASSPGLAGLPMSSYNEQFF.

This clonotype was seen only a few times. The chain is built from TRBV5-5 and TRBJ1-6; D is undetermined. This CDR3 region has 13 residues. The germline gives CDR1 SGHKS, CDR2 YYEKEE (reference sequence). Trimming left V 7 bases short and J 7 bases short, with 12 bases between. CDR3 sequence: CASRENMNSPLHF. CDR3 bases: TGTGCCAGCCGGGAGAACATGAATTCACCCCTCCACTTT.

This clonotype was recorded a few times. This chain uses TRBV23-1 with TRBJ2-7, with 11 bases fitting TRBD1. TRBV23-1 is labeled an ORF, and its function is uncertain. There are 19 residues in the CDR3. V shed 6 bases and J 0 bases; nucleotides not matched to a gene: 16. The CDR3 DNA reads as TGCGCCAGCAGCCAACCGGGACAGGGGGGATATGGAGGCTCCTACGAGCAGTACTTC. Amino acid sequence: CASSQPGQGGYGGSYEQYF.

This clonotype was picked up a small number of times. The rearrangement links TRBV6-1 to TRBJ2-3; TRBD2 is a possible D gene (5 bases). This CDR3 spans 16 amino acids. In germline, CDR1 is MNHNS, CDR2 SASEGT. V was pared by 4 bases and J by 0 bases, with 14 bases between. DNA of the CDR3: TGTGCCAGCAGTGCCAGGCCGGGGATAAGCACAGATACGCAGTATTTT. Residues: CASSARPGISTDTQYF.

The rearrangement joins TRBV24-1 to TRBJ2-3; 13 nucleotides line up with TRBD2. Trimming at V came to 5 bases and at J to 2 bases, leaving 6 bases not matched to a gene. This CDR3 region has 17 residues. CDR1 is KGHDR, CDR2 SFDVKD, per germline. CDR3: CATSATTSGGPTDTQYF. The CDR3 bases are TGTGCCACCAGTGCAACGACTAGCGGGGGGCCCACAGATACGCAGTATTTT.

This clonotype was observed a handful of times. V and J are TRBV5-6 and TRBJ1-2, with D possibly matching TRBD1 (5 bases). This CDR3 region has 14 residues. Germline CDR1 reads SGHDT; CDR2 reads YYEEEE. V gave up 10 bases and J gave up 2 bases, with 18 bases separating them. CDR3 DNA: TGTGCCGCCATGGTATGGGGCGTCAACTATGGCTACACCTTC. This translates into CAAMVWGVNYGYTF.

This clonotype has just a few counts. V is TRBV24-1 and J is TRBJ2-3; D possibly uses TRBD1 or TRBD2 (6 bases each). The CDR3 consists of 16 residues. CDR1 and CDR2 (germline): KGHDR, SFDVKD. V lost 7 bases, J lost 2 bases, and 18 bases lay in between. CDR3 sequence: CATSRGGGPLTDTQYF. The CDR3 DNA follows: TGTGCCACCAGCCGGGGTGGGGGGCCCCTCACAGATACGCAGTATTTT.

This clonotype was observed at least ten times. The rearrangement uses TRBV7-3 and TRBJ2-1; 11 bases line up with TRBD2. CDR3 length: 15 residues. CDR1 and CDR2 (germline): SGHTA, FQGTGA. The junction had 9 bases not matched to a gene; V was cut back by 5 bases and J by 9 bases. The CDR3 sequence is CASSRSGGDLGEQFF. The DNA of the CDR3 is TGTGCCAGCAGCCGTAGCGGGGGGGACCTCGGTGAGCAGTTCTTC.

V and J are TRBV4-1 and TRBJ1-1, with 8 positions matching TRBD1. The J segment lost 0 bases and the V segment lost 1 base, leaving 4 bases of the junction unmatched. This CDR3 is 16 amino acids long. Looked up from germline, CDR1 is MGHRA and CDR2 is YSYEKL. DNA of the CDR3: TGCGCCAGCAGCCAAGTAGGCAGGGGGCTGAACACTGAAGCTTTCTTT. Protein sequence: CASSQVGRGLNTEAFF.

The chain combines TRBV7-2 with TRBJ1-6, with unresolved D. The germline V gene has CDR1 SGHTA and CDR2 FQGNSA. This CDR3 spans 13 amino acids. Trimming removed 2 bases from V and 9 bases from J, with 8 bases in between. The CDR3 DNA reads as TGTGCCAGCAGCTTAAGTGGACTTTCACCCCTCCACTTT. Encoded protein: CASSLSGLSPLHF.

This clonotype was seen more than once but under ten times. V and J are TRBV7-2 and TRBJ1-1; a possible D gene is TRBD1 (6 bases). Germline V CDR1 and CDR2: SGHTA, FQGNSA. The germline V and J ends were trimmed by 4 bases and 1 base, with 10 bases remaining between them. This CDR3 is built from 14 residues. This chain's CDR3 is CASSSGQTNTEAFF. CDR3 nucleotides: TGTGCCAGCAGCTCCGGACAGACGAACACTGAAGCTTTCTTT.

The chain combines TRBV2 with TRBJ2-3; 8 bases are shared with TRBD2. The V and J ends lost 10 bases and 0 bases, in that order; junction bases with no gene match: 12. CDR1 and CDR2 from the germline V gene are SNHLY and FYNNEI. CDR3 size: 16 residues. The DNA of the CDR3 is TGTGCCACCCACTGGCCCGGGGGGGAGAGCACAGATACGCAGTATTTT. It yields the protein CATHWPGGESTDTQYF.

The chain employs TRBV5-4 and TRBJ2-1; TRBD2 matches at 8 bases. After removal of 5 bases from V and 6 bases from J, the junction contained 10 bases not matched to a gene. The V gene's germline CDR1 is SGHNT and CDR2 YYREEE (reference sequence). This CDR3 has 15 amino acids. DNA of the CDR3: TGTGCCAGCAGTTCCGGGACTAGTCGGCCCAATGAGCAGTTCTTC. The encoded protein is CASSSGTSRPNEQFF.

The chain uses TRBV20-1 and TRBJ2-5; D gene ambiguous. Germline V CDR1 and CDR2: DFQATT, SNEGSKA (reference sequence). There are 12 residues in the CDR3. Trimming shortened V by 3 bases and J by 0 bases, and 5 bases separated the two germline ends. CDR3 in amino acids: CSASYNQETQYF. The CDR3 coding sequence is TGCAGTGCTAGCTACAACCAAGAGACCCAGTACTTC.

This chain links TRBV6-1 with TRBJ2-7, with 10 bases fitting TRBD2. V lost 3 bases, J lost 13 bases, and 9 bases stayed unmatched. The CDR3 is made up of 13 amino acids. Per germline, CDR1 MNHNS and CDR2 SASEGT. The CDR3 loop is CASSEVTSGWLYV. In DNA, the CDR3 is TGTGCCAGCAGTGAGGTGACTAGCGGGTGGCTATACGTC.

The CDR3 spells CATSEGGRGITDQYF. The CDR3 bases are TGTGCCACCAGCGAAGGGGGGCGCGGGATTACTGACCAGTACTTC. J is TRBJ2-5 and V is TRBV15; D might be TRBD1 or TRBD2, each matching 6 bases. Trimming cost V 5 bases and J 10 bases, with 23 bases left between them. This CDR3 has 15 residues. CDR1 is LNHNV and CDR2 is YYDKDF in the germline V gene (reference sequence).

Details on this clonotype: This sequence may be a read error, since a much larger clone differs from it by one base. The chain has TRBV6-5 and TRBJ2-3; perhaps TRBD1 as D (6 bases). Germline assignment: CDR1 MNHEY and CDR2 SVGAGI. CDR3 length equals 14 residues. V lost 2 bases and J 1 base, leaving 7 bases between the germline ends. CDR3: CASSYRQGTDTQYF. The CDR3 DNA is TGTGCCAGCAGTTACCGACAGGGCACAGATACGCAGTATTTT.

The chain carries TRBV2 and TRBJ1-2; no reliable D call. Between the trimmed V and J ends, which lost 4 bases and 3 bases, there was a span of 9 bases. The CDR3 totals 13 residues. In germline, CDR1 is SNHLY, CDR2 FYNNEI. The CDR3 reads CASSGSVYYGYTF. CDR3 DNA: TGTGCCAGCAGTGGGTCGGTTTACTATGGCTACACCTTC.

This clonotype was counted between two and nine times. The rearrangement links TRBV6-5 to TRBJ1-6, with 7 bases matching TRBD1. Germline V gene data show CDR1 as MNHEY and CDR2 as SVGAGI. CDR3 length equals 16 residues. Trimming at V came to 0 bases and at J to 7 bases, leaving 6 bases not matched to a gene. The CDR3 region is CASSYSGGGPNSPLHF. The CDR3 coding sequence is TGTGCCAGCAGTTACTCAGGGGGCGGCCCCAATTCACCCCTCCACTTT.

This clonotype was counted ten times or more. The rearrangement joins TRBV7-2 to TRBJ2-7, with TRBD2 matching over 11 bases. The length of the CDR3 is 15 residues. Looked up from germline, CDR1 is SGHTA and CDR2 is FQGNSA. With 6 bases clipped from V and 2 bases from J, the junction kept 6 bases outside the gene matches. CDR3 bases: TGTGCCAGCAGTATTCTAGCGGGGGGAACCTACGAGCAGTACGTC. Translation gives CASSILAGGTYEQYV.

This clonotype was picked up a small number of times. V usage is TRBV29-1 and J usage is TRBJ1-2; D is ambiguous. This CDR3 has 14 amino acids. Germline loops: CDR1 SQVTM, CDR2 ANQGSEA. Deletions cut 7 bases from V and 2 bases from J, with 17 bases between. Here the CDR3 DNA reads TGCAGCGGATTCGTCCCCGAGGACAACTATGGCTACACCTTC. This gives the protein CSGFVPEDNYGYTF.

This clonotype was counted many times. CDR3 in DNA: TGTGCCAGCAGTGAGCGGGGGGGCGACACCGGGGAGCTGTTTTTT. Residues: CASSERGGDTGELFF. The V gene is TRBV6-4, the J gene TRBJ2-2, with TRBD2 identical over 9 bases. Trimming at V came to 3 bases and at J to 3 bases, leaving 2 bases not matched to a gene. The CDR3 totals 15 residues. Per the germline V gene, CDR1 is MRHNA and CDR2 is SNTAGT.